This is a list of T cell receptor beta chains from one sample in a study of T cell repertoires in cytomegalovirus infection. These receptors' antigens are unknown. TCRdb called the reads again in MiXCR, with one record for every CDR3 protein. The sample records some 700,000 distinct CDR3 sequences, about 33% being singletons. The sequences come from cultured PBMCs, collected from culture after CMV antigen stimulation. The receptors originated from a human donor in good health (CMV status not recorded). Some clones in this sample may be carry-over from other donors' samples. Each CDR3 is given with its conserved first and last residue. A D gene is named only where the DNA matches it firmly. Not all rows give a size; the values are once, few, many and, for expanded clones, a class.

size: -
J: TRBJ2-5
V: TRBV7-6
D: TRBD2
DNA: TGTGCCAGCAGCCGGGGGGGCCCCGCTGAGACCCAGTACTTC
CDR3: CASSRGGPAETQYF

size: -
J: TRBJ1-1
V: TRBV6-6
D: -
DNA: TGTGCCAGCAGTTACTCGATTACGTCCGCCACTGAAGCTTTCTTT
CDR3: CASSYSITSATEAFF

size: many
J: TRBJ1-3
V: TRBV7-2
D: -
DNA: TGTGCCAGCAGCTTTCAGGGGCCGGGCGGAAACACCATATATTTT
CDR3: CASSFQGPGGNTIYF

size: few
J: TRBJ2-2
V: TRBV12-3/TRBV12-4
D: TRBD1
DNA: TGTGCCAGCAGTTTACGGGGACAGGGGAGGACCGGGGAGCTGTTTTTT
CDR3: CASSLRGQGRTGELFF

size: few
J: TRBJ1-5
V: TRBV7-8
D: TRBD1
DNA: TGTGCCAGCAGCCCACCCGGGACAGGGCTGGGTCAGCCCCAGCATTTT
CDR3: CASSPPGTGLGQPQHF

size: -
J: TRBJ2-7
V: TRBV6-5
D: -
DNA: TGTGCCAGCAGTTCCCCCCGTCGACAGAGCAACCTGAGCTCCTACGAGCAGTACTTC
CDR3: CASSSPRRQSNLSSYEQYF

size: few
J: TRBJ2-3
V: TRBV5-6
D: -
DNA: TGTGCCAGCAGCGCGGGCCGTCAGGATACGCAGTATTTT
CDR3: CASSAGRQDTQYF

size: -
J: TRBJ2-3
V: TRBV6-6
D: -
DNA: TGTGCCAGCAGACCTCTAGGCCTCACAGATACGCAGTATTTT
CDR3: CASRPLGLTDTQYF

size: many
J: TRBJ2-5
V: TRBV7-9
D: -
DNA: TGTGCCAGCAGCTATTTGACACGACTAGAGGGGAAAGAGACCCAGTACTTC
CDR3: CASSYLTRLEGKETQYF

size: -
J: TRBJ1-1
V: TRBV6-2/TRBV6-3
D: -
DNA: TGTGCCAGCAGTTACTCGGCCACAGGCCTGAACACTGAAGCTTTCTTT
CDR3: CASSYSATGLNTEAFF

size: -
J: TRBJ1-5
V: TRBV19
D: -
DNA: TGTGCCAGTTTGGACGGAATTTATAGCAATCAGCCCCAGCATTTT
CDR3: CASLDGIYSNQPQHF

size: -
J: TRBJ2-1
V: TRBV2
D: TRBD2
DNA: TGTGCCAGCAGTGAATCGACTAGCGGGGGCTACAATGAGCAGTTCTTC
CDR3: CASSESTSGGYNEQFF

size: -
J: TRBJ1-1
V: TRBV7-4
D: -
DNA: TGTGCCAGCAGCTTCCGGGGGGTGAACAATGAAGCTTTCTTT
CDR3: CASSFRGVNNEAFF

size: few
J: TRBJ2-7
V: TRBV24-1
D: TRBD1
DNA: TGTGCCACCAGTGATTTCCGGGACAGCCGCTACGAGCAGTACTTC
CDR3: CATSDFRDSRYEQYF

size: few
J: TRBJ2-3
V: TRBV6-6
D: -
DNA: TGTGCCAGCAGCTCCTCCCGAGATACGCAGTATTTT
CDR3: CASSSSRDTQYF